The entry below describes one T cell receptor (beta chain). J was trimmed by 5 bases and V by 4 bases; bases with no gene match: 6. The CDR3 loop spans 16 amino acids. Germline V gives CDR1 MNHEY, CDR2 SVGAGI. This sample is part of a study of blood T cell repertoires in COVID-19. Study context: Donors in the United States, Italy and Spain gave samples during acute or convalescent COVID-19.

Generated by immunoSEQ multiplex PCR, the TCRdb table keeps only in-frame clones and is missing some. The table shows roughly 180,000 clones, with 81% occurring only once. The chain is built from TRBV6-5 and TRBJ2-3; 13 nucleotides line up with TRBD2. The source is a woman aged 40 to 50 with COVID-19, enrolled during active disease. Sequenced material: peripheral blood. CDR3 region: CASSSAGLAGLDTQYF. The DNA of the CDR3 is TGTGCCAGCAGTTCGGCGGGACTAGCGGGGCTAGATACGCAGTATTTT.